Presented here are 8 T cell receptor beta chains from one specimen sequenced in a study of control samples from healthy donors and cancer patients (dated by TCRdb to the early 2020s). Library preparation used the immunoSEQ multiplex PCR assay. The source is immuneACCESS, and TCRdb retained only in-frame sequences with V and J called. Part of the clones is not carried over; for the studies checked, unresolved V genes explain less than half of this, and the remainder is unexplained. This sample holds fewer than 100,000 clones; roughly four fifths were observed only once. The ten largest make up roughly 9.8% of the sample. Sequencing used blood. The receptors derive from an older woman in good health.

This clone was seen only once. The rearrangement links TRBV18 to TRBJ2-1, with D possibly being TRBD2 (5 bases). Germline V lookup: CDR1 KGHSH, CDR2 LQKENI. V lost 1 base and J 5 bases, leaving 9 bases between the germline ends. The CDR3 sequence is 14 residues long. The chain's CDR3 is CASSPLSGDNEQFF. CDR3 bases: TGTGCCAGCTCACCACTTTCCGGGGACAATGAGCAGTTCTTC.

This clone has just one count. V and J are TRBV7-2 and TRBJ2-7; perhaps TRBD2 as D (5 bases). From germline, CDR1 is SGHTA and CDR2 FQGNSA. Trimming stripped 8 bases from V and 7 bases from J, with 6 bases between. The CDR3 extends over 9 amino acids. The CDR3 DNA is TGTGCCAGCGGGGAGGAGCAGTACTTC. Translating gives CASGEEQYF.

The table lists this clone with many counts. The CDR3 loop reads CASSLPGTDYGYTF. CDR3 sequence (DNA): TGCGCCAGCAGCCTCCCGGGGACGGACTATGGCTACACCTTC. J is TRBJ1-2 and V is TRBV5-1; D might be TRBD1 (5 bases). The CDR3 is made up of 14 amino acids. Trimming took off 4 bases at V and 3 bases at J, with 13 bases between the two ends. CDR1 is SGHRS and CDR2 is YFSETQ in the germline V gene.

The J gene is TRBJ2-3, the V gene TRBV14, with D uncertain. Trimming removed 3 bases at V and 3 bases at J, with 7 bases between. The length of the CDR3 is 13 residues. Germline V lookup: CDR1 SGHDN, CDR2 FVKESK. The CDR3 region is CASSQFRTDTQYF. CDR3 DNA: TGTGCCAGCAGCCAGTTCAGGACAGATACGCAGTATTTT.

CDR3 sequence (DNA): TGTGCCAGTAGTATGACAGGAGCTCCGGGGGAGCTGTTTTTT. Translation: CASSMTGAPGELFF. The chain links TRBV19 to TRBJ2-2, with a weak D call TRBD1 (6 bases). Trimming pared 3 bases from V and 8 bases from J, leaving 13 bases between. Germline V gene sequence: CDR1 LNHDA, CDR2 SQIVND (reference sequence). The CDR3 length is 14 residues.

The rearrangement uses TRBV7-6 and TRBJ1-4; a weak D match, TRBD1 (6 bases). Germline V CDR1 and CDR2: SGHVS, FNYEAQ. This CDR3 region has 15 residues. The V and J ends lost 5 bases and 8 bases respectively, with 18 bases between them. The CDR3 reads CASSKARTAVEKLFF. Written as DNA, the CDR3 is TGTGCCAGCAGCAAAGCTCGGACAGCTGTAGAAAAACTGTTTTTT.

The chain couples TRBV7-2 to TRBJ2-7; 10 positions match TRBD2. After removal of 6 bases from V and 6 bases from J, the junction contained 11 bases not matched to a gene. The germline V gene has CDR1 SGHTA and CDR2 FQGNSA. The length of the CDR3 is 15 residues. CDR3: CASRVSGLAEGEQYF. The CDR3 DNA follows: TGTGCCAGCAGGGTATCAGGACTAGCGGAAGGCGAGCAGTACTTC.

V is TRBV13 and J is TRBJ2-3; D is ambiguous. Trimming cost V 5 bases and J 8 bases, with 11 bases left between them. The CDR3 sequence is 12 residues long. The V gene's germline CDR1 is PRHDT and CDR2 FYEKMQ (reference sequence). The CDR3 DNA follows: TGTGCCAGCAGCCCCCCCGTAGGTACGCAGTATTTT. Its protein product is CASSPPVGTQYF. Complete variable domain (other parts from reference TRBV13 and TRBJ2-3): AAGVIQSPRHLIKEKRETATLKCYPIPRHDTVYWYQQGPGQDPQFLISFYEKMQSDKGSIPDRFSAQQFSDYHSELNMSSLELGDSALYFCASSPPVGTQYFGPGTRLTVL.